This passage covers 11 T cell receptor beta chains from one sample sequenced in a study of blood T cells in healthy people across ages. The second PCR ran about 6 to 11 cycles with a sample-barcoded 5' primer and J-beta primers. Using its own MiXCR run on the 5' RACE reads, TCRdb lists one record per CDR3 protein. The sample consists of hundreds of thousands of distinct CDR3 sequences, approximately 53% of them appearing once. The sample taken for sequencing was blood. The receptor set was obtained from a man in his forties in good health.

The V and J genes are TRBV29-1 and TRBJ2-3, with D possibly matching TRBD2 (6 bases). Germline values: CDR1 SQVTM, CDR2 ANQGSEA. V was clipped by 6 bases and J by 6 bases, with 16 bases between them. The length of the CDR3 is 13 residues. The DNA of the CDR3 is TGCAGCGTGGCCCCGACTAGGCCGGATACGCAGTATTTT. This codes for CSVAPTRPDTQYF.

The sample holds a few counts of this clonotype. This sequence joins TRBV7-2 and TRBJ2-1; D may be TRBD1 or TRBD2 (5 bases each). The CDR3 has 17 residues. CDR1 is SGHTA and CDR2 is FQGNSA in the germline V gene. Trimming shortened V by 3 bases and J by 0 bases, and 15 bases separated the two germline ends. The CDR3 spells CASSFPGGTHSYNEQFF. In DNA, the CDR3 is TGTGCCAGCAGCTTTCCTGGTGGGACCCACTCCTACAATGAGCAGTTCTTC. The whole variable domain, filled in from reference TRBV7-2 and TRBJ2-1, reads GAGVSQSPSNKVTEKGKDVELRCDPISGHTALYWYRQSLGQGLEFLIYFQGNSAPDKSGLPSDRFSAERTGGSVSTLTIQRTQQEDSAVYLCASSFPGGTHSYNEQFFGPGTRLTVL.

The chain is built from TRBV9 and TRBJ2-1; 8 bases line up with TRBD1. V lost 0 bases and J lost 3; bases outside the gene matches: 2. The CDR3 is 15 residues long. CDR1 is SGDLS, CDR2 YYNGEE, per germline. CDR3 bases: TGTGCCAGCAGCGTAGGACAGGGGAACTACAATGAGCAGTTCTTC. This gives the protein CASSVGQGNYNEQFF.

CDR3 in amino acids: CSAGGPTMNTEAFF. DNA for the CDR3: TGCAGCGCCGGTGGGCCCACAATGAACACTGAAGCTTTCTTT. The chain is built from TRBV29-1 and TRBJ1-1, with D unresolved. This CDR3 region has 14 residues. V lost 7 bases and J 0 bases, leaving 15 bases between the germline ends. Germline V lookup: CDR1 SQVTM, CDR2 ANQGSEA.

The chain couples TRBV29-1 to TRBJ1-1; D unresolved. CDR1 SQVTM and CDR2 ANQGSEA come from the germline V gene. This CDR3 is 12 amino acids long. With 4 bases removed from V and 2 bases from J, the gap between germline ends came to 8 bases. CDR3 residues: CSVGGRNTEAFF. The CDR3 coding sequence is TGCAGCGTTGGTGGCAGAAACACTGAAGCTTTCTTT.

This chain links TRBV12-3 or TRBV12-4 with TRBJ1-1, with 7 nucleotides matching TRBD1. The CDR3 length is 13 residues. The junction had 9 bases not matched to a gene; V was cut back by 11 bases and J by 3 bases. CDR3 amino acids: CALQGDQDTEAFF. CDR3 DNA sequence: TGTGCCCTGCAGGGGGACCAGGACACTGAAGCTTTCTTT.

CDR3: CASSAGRREQYF. The CDR3 nucleotides are TGTGCCAGCAGTGCGGGTCGGAGAGAGCAGTACTTC. The J gene is TRBJ2-7, the V gene TRBV27, with D tentatively TRBD2 (5 bases). Germline CDR1 and CDR2: MNHEY and SMNVEV (reference sequence). The CDR3 runs 12 residues. V lost 5 bases and J lost 7, with 12 bases in between.

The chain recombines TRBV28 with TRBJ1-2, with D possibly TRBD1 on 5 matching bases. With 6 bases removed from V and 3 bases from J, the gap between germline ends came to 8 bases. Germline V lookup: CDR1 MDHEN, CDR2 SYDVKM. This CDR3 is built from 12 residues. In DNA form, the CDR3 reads TGTGCCAGCAGGGGGGGGTACTATGGCTACACCTTC. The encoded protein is CASRGGYYGYTF.

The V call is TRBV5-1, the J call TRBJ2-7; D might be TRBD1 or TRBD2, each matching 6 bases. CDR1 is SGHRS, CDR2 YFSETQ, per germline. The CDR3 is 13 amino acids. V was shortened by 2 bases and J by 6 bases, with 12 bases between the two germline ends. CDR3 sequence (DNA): TGCGCCAGCAGCTTTAAAGGGGGAGGCGAGCAGTACTTC. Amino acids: CASSFKGGGEQYF.

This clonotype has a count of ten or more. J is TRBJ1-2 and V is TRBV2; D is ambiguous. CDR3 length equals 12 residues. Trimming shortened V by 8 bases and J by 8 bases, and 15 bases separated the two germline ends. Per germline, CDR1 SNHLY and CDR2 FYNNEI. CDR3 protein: CASGPGREGYTF. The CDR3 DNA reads TGTGCCAGCGGTCCGGGGAGAGAAGGCTACACCTTC.

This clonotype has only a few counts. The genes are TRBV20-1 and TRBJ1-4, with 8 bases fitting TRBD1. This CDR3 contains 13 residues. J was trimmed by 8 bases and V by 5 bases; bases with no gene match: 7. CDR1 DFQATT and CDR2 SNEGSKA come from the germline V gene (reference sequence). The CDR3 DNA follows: TGCAGTGCTGTCAAGACAGGGGAGGAAAAACTGTTTTTT. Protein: CSAVKTGEEKLFF.